The rows below give T cell receptor beta chains drawn from one sample of a study of T-cell reconstitution after alpha-beta-depleted transplantation in children. TCRdb re-analysed the PCR reads in MiXCR, keeping a single row per CDR3 protein. The data show about 92,000 distinct CDR3 sequences, approximately 12% seen once. The sample here was PBMCs from the stem cell graft donor, taken from the stem cell graft. These receptors all come from a human donor who donated a stem cell graft to a child with inherited bone marrow failure. Both conserved end residues are trimmed from each CDR3. Fields, in order: clone size, D gene, J gene, V gene, CDR3 protein. A D gene is named only where the DNA matches it firmly. Size is omitted from some rows. Given values are once, few, many or a class for expanded clones.

abundance: many
d_gene: .
j_gene: TRBJ1-2
v_gene: TRBV5-6
CDR3aa: ASSLVGWSDGYT

abundance: many
d_gene: TRBD2
j_gene: TRBJ2-1
v_gene: TRBV20-1
CDR3aa: SAHHLLAGYNEQF

abundance: many
d_gene: .
j_gene: TRBJ2-6
v_gene: TRBV6-5
CDR3aa: ASSYSIGANVLT

abundance: many
d_gene: TRBD1
j_gene: TRBJ2-2
v_gene: TRBV12-5
CDR3aa: ASALVQGATGELF

abundance: .
d_gene: TRBD1
j_gene: TRBJ1-2
v_gene: TRBV6-5
CDR3aa: ASTTGQSNYGYT

abundance: many
d_gene: .
j_gene: TRBJ2-2
v_gene: TRBV7-2
CDR3aa: ASSPPGTITGELF

abundance: many
d_gene: .
j_gene: TRBJ1-1
v_gene: TRBV15
CDR3aa: ATSRASDNTEAF

abundance: many
d_gene: TRBD1
j_gene: TRBJ2-3
v_gene: TRBV9
CDR3aa: ASSAIDRATDTQY

abundance: many
d_gene: .
j_gene: TRBJ2-7
v_gene: TRBV7-2
CDR3aa: ASSFFYEQY

abundance: many
d_gene: .
j_gene: TRBJ2-1
v_gene: TRBV12-3/TRBV12-4
CDR3aa: ASSQSRHEQF

abundance: many
d_gene: .
j_gene: TRBJ2-2
v_gene: TRBV6-4
CDR3aa: ASGTTTTGELF

abundance: many
d_gene: .
j_gene: TRBJ2-2
v_gene: TRBV7-2
CDR3aa: ASSLAQATVAGELF

abundance: many
d_gene: .
j_gene: TRBJ2-5
v_gene: TRBV7-2
CDR3aa: ASSLGGTGAETQY

abundance: many
d_gene: TRBD1
j_gene: TRBJ2-5
v_gene: TRBV18
CDR3aa: ASSQKDRGQETQY

abundance: many
d_gene: .
j_gene: TRBJ2-6
v_gene: TRBV5-5
CDR3aa: ASSPAKGAGANVLT

abundance: many
d_gene: TRBD1
j_gene: TRBJ1-5
v_gene: TRBV7-8
CDR3aa: ASSQAGTGAGNQPQH

abundance: many
d_gene: .
j_gene: TRBJ2-7
v_gene: TRBV20-1
CDR3aa: SASRLVSYEQY

abundance: many
d_gene: TRBD2
j_gene: TRBJ2-1
v_gene: TRBV7-6
CDR3aa: ASSLARVIRGGDNEQF

abundance: many
d_gene: TRBD2
j_gene: TRBJ2-1
v_gene: TRBV20-1
CDR3aa: SARDLASSGYNEQF

abundance: .
d_gene: TRBD2
j_gene: TRBJ2-3
v_gene: TRBV20-1
CDR3aa: SASTLAGAADTQY

abundance: many
d_gene: .
j_gene: TRBJ1-2
v_gene: TRBV5-1
CDR3aa: ASSATKDGYT

abundance: .
d_gene: TRBD2
j_gene: TRBJ2-7
v_gene: TRBV9
CDR3aa: ASSVAPLGAGGPHEQY

abundance: many
d_gene: TRBD1
j_gene: TRBJ2-1
v_gene: TRBV9
CDR3aa: ASSVPSPGGRNEQF

abundance: many
d_gene: .
j_gene: TRBJ1-1
v_gene: TRBV5-1
CDR3aa: ASSLGSGTEAF

abundance: many
d_gene: TRBD2
j_gene: TRBJ2-7
v_gene: TRBV12-3/TRBV12-4
CDR3aa: ASKLAGDEQY

abundance: many
d_gene: .
j_gene: TRBJ2-3
v_gene: TRBV5-1
CDR3aa: ASSLERVRTDTQY

abundance: .
d_gene: .
j_gene: TRBJ2-2
v_gene: TRBV4-3
CDR3aa: ASSQVGNDGELF

abundance: many
d_gene: .
j_gene: TRBJ1-1
v_gene: TRBV5-1
CDR3aa: ASSRGGSGVEAF

abundance: many
d_gene: TRBD1
j_gene: TRBJ1-5
v_gene: TRBV5-1
CDR3aa: ASSLRGQISNQPQH

abundance: many
d_gene: .
j_gene: TRBJ2-3
v_gene: TRBV18
CDR3aa: ASSPMVHTDTQY

abundance: many
d_gene: .
j_gene: TRBJ2-5
v_gene: TRBV5-1
CDR3aa: ASSPEGETQY

abundance: many
d_gene: TRBD2
j_gene: TRBJ2-1
v_gene: TRBV2
CDR3aa: ASSGMVEQF

abundance: .
d_gene: .
j_gene: TRBJ1-5
v_gene: TRBV7-2
CDR3aa: ASSSGGLAQSIPQH

abundance: many
d_gene: .
j_gene: TRBJ1-4
v_gene: TRBV6-5
CDR3aa: ASSSGLNEKLF

abundance: many
d_gene: .
j_gene: TRBJ2-5
v_gene: TRBV27
CDR3aa: ASSLLGAYQETQY

abundance: many
d_gene: .
j_gene: TRBJ2-1
v_gene: TRBV4-1
CDR3aa: ASRRGPGFHEQF

abundance: many
d_gene: .
j_gene: TRBJ2-3
v_gene: TRBV12-3/TRBV12-4
CDR3aa: ASSSGVNTQY

abundance: .
d_gene: TRBD2
j_gene: TRBJ2-1
v_gene: TRBV20-1
CDR3aa: SAGGGRGHGGEQF

abundance: many
d_gene: .
j_gene: TRBJ2-5
v_gene: TRBV6-2/TRBV6-3
CDR3aa: ASSYSEETQY

abundance: .
d_gene: .
j_gene: TRBJ2-1
v_gene: TRBV15
CDR3aa: ATSNGATWGEQF

abundance: .
d_gene: TRBD2
j_gene: TRBJ2-1
v_gene: TRBV11-2
CDR3aa: ASSPPPSGAQDGRSYNEQF

abundance: large
d_gene: .
j_gene: TRBJ2-7
v_gene: TRBV7-6
CDR3aa: ASSPGPNYEQY

abundance: many
d_gene: .
j_gene: TRBJ1-1
v_gene: TRBV25-1
CDR3aa: ASSESTENTEAF

abundance: many
d_gene: .
j_gene: TRBJ2-4
v_gene: TRBV15
CDR3aa: ATSTLDRALAKNIQY

abundance: many
d_gene: TRBD1
j_gene: TRBJ2-4
v_gene: TRBV9
CDR3aa: ASSGQAINIQY

abundance: many
d_gene: .
j_gene: TRBJ2-7
v_gene: TRBV3-1
CDR3aa: ASSQAHFGYEQY

abundance: many
d_gene: .
j_gene: TRBJ2-7
v_gene: TRBV12-3/TRBV12-4
CDR3aa: ASSFDTGSYEQY

abundance: many
d_gene: .
j_gene: TRBJ1-3
v_gene: TRBV12-3/TRBV12-4
CDR3aa: ASSRSSGNTIY

abundance: many
d_gene: .
j_gene: TRBJ2-7
v_gene: TRBV7-9
CDR3aa: ASSSGPVRGPPYEQY

abundance: many
d_gene: TRBD2
j_gene: TRBJ2-3
v_gene: TRBV5-1
CDR3aa: ASGLAGGGDTQY

abundance: many
d_gene: TRBD2
j_gene: TRBJ2-3
v_gene: TRBV29-1
CDR3aa: SVEDLGLAGVPSTDTQY

abundance: once
d_gene: .
j_gene: TRBJ2-1
v_gene: TRBV3-1
CDR3aa: ASRLASSSYNEQF

abundance: .
d_gene: TRBD2
j_gene: TRBJ2-3
v_gene: TRBV20-1
CDR3aa: SARDGRAGDTQY

abundance: many
d_gene: .
j_gene: TRBJ2-7
v_gene: TRBV18
CDR3aa: ASSPPNSRTSYEQY

abundance: .
d_gene: TRBD1
j_gene: TRBJ1-3
v_gene: TRBV25-1
CDR3aa: ASSAIGFGTATGNTIY

abundance: many
d_gene: TRBD1
j_gene: TRBJ2-3
v_gene: TRBV7-2
CDR3aa: ASSFGTGTDTQY